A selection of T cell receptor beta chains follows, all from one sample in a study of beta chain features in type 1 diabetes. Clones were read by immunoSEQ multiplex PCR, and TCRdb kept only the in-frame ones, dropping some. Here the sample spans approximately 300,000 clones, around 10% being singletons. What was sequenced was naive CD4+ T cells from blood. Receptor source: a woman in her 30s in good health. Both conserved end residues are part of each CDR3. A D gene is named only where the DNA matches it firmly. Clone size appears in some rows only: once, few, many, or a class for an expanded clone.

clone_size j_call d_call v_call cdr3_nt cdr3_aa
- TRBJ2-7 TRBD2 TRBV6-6 TGTGCCAGCAGTCCACTTCGGACTAGCGGGAGCTACGAGCAGTACTTC CASSPLRTSGSYEQYF
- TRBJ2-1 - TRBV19 TGTGCCAGTACAGAGTCTGGGACTGGGGGATACAATGAGCAGTTCTTC CASTESGTGGYNEQFF
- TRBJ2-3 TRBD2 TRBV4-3 TGCGCCAGCAGCCAGACAGCGGGAGAAACAGATACGCAGTATTTT CASSQTAGETDTQYF
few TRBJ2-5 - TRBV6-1 TGTGCCAGCAGTACACACCAAGAGACCCAGTACTTC CASSTHQETQYF
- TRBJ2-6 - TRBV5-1 TGCGCCAGCAGCTTGGGTGCGTCTGGGGCCAACGTCCTGACTTTC CASSLGASGANVLTF
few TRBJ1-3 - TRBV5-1 TGCGCCAGCAGCTTGGGGTCAGGGACTGGAAACACCATATATTTT CASSLGSGTGNTIYF
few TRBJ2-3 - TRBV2 TGTGCCGGATCGCCGGCGGGGGCGCCGACAGATACGCAGTATTTT CAGSPAGAPTDTQYF
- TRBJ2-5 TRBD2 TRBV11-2 TGTGCCAGCAGATCCAATAGGGCTAGCGGGAGCCCTCAAGAGACCCAGTACTTC CASRSNRASGSPQETQYF
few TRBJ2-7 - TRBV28 TGTGCCAGCAGTTTTCCTGGACTTCTGCCGAAAGGGCAGTACTTC CASSFPGLLPKGQYF
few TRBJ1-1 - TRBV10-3 TGTGCCATCAGTGATGACAGCTTGAACACTGAAGCTTTCTTT CAISDDSLNTEAFF
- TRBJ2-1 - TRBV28 TGTGCCAGCAGCCCTCACAGTCTAGTGATCAGTCAGGGGTTCTTC CASSPHSLVISQGFF
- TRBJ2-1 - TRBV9 TGTGCCAGCAGCCGCGCGGGCGCGGGACGTCGGAATGAGCAGTTCTTC CASSRAGAGRRNEQFF
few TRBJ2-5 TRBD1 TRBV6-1 TGTGCCAGCAGGGCCTTAGACAGGGGAGAGACCCAGTACTTC CASRALDRGETQYF
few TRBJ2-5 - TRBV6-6 TGTGCCAGCAGAACGGGTTCACCTGAGACCCAGTACTTC CASRTGSPETQYF
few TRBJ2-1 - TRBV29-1 TGCAGCGTTGAAGATCAGGGCAATGAGCAGTTCTTC CSVEDQGNEQFF
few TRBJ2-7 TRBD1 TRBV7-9 TGTGCCAGCAGCCCTACCGGACAGGGCCACGAGCAGTACTTC CASSPTGQGHEQYF
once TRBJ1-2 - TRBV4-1 TGCGCCAGCAGCCAAATTACCCCGAGGGATCCGTATGGCTACACCTTC CASSQITPRDPYGYTF
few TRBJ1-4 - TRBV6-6 TGTGCCAGCAGTTACTCGATCCCCGGGGGGGAAAAACTGTTTTTT CASSYSIPGGEKLFF
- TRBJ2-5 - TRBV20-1 TGCAGTGCTAGAGCTGAGACCCAGTACTTC CSARAETQYF
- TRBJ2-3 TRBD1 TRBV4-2 TGTGCCAGCAGCCACCAACGAGGGGGACAGGGGACAGATACGCAGTATTTT CASSHQRGGQGTDTQYF
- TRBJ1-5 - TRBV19 TGTGCCAGTAGTCTAGCAGATAGCAATCAGCCCCAGCATTTT CASSLADSNQPQHF
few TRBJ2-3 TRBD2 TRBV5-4 TGTGCCAGCAGCTTGTTGAAGCTAGCGGATAGCACAGATACGCAGTATTTT CASSLLKLADSTDTQYF
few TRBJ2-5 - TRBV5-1 TGCGCCAGCAGCTTGGATTCGGGGTCGAAGACCCAGTACTTC CASSLDSGSKTQYF